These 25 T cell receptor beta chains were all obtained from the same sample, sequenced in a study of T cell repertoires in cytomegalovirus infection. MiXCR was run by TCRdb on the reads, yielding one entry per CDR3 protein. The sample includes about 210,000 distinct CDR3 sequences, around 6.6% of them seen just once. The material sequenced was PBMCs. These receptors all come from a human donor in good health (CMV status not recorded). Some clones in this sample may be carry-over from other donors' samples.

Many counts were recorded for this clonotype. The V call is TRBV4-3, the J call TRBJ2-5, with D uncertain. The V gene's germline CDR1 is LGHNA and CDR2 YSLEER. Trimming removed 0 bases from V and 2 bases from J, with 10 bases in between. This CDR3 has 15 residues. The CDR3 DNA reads TGCGCCAGCAGCCAAGAAAGCTATCTTCAAGAGACCCAGTACTTC. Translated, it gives CASSQESYLQETQYF.

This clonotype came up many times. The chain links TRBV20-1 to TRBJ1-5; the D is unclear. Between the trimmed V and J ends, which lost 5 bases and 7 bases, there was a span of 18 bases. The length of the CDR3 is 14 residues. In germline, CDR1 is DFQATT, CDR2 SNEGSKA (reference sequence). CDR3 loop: CSASLDISYQPQHF. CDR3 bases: TGCAGTGCTTCTCTTGACATCTCGTACCAGCCCCAGCATTTT.

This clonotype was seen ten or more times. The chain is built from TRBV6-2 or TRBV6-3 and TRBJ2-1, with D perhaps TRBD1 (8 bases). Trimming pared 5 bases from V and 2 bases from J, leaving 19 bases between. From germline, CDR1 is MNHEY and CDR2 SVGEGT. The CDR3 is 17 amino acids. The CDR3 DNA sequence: TGTGCCAGCAGTGATCCGAAAACAGGGGGGGCCTACAATGAGCAGTTCTTC. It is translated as CASSDPKTGGAYNEQFF.

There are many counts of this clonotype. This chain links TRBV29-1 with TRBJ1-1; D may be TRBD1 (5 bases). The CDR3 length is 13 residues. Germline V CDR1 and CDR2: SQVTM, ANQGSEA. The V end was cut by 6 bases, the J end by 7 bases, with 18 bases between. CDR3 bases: TGCAGCGTCAGAGACGGGGGTCAGAGTGAAGCTTTCTTT. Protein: CSVRDGGQSEAFF.

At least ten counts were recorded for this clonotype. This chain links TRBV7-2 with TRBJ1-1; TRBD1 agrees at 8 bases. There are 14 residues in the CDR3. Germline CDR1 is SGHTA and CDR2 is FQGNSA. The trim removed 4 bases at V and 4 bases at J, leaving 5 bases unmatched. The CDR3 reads CASSSRGPGTEAFF. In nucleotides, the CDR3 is TGTGCCAGCAGCTCCAGGGGGCCAGGCACTGAAGCTTTCTTT.

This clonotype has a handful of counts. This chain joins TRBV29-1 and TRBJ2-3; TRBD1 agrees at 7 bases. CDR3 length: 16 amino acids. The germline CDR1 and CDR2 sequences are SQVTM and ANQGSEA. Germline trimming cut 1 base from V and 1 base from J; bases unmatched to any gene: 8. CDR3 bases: TGCAGCGTTGAAGCCCCTAGTAGGGGGCGCACAGATACGCAGTATTTT. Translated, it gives CSVEAPSRGRTDTQYF.

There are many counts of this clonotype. The CDR3 loop reads CASRKTSEQYF. The CDR3 DNA sequence: TGTGCCAGCAGAAAGACCAGCGAGCAGTACTTC. The chain is built from TRBV6-2 or TRBV6-3 and TRBJ2-7; unclear D gene. The CDR3 extends over 11 amino acids. The ends were cut back, 6 bases at V and 6 bases at J, with 9 bases in the middle. Germline assignment: CDR1 MNHEY and CDR2 SVGEGT.

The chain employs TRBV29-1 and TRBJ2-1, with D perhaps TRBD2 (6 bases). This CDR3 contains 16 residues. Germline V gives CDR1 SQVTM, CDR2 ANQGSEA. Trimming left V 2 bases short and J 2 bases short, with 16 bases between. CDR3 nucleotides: TGCAGCGTTGAATATGGCGGCGGGGCCACCTACAATGAGCAGTTCTTC. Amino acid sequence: CSVEYGGGATYNEQFF.

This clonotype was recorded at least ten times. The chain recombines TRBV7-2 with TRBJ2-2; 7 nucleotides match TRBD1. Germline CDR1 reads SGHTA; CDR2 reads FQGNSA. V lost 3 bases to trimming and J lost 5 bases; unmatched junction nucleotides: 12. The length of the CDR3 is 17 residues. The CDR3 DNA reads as TGTGCCAGCAGCTTTGAACAGGGGAAGGTCCGGACCGGGGAGCTGTTTTTT. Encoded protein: CASSFEQGKVRTGELFF.

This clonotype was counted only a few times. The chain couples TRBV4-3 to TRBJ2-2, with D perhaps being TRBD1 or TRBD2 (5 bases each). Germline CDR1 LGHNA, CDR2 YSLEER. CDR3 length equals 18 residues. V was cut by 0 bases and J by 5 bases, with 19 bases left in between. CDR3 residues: CASSQDRGRDLRTGELFF. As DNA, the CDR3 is TGCGCCAGCAGCCAAGATCGTGGAAGGGACCTGAGGACCGGGGAGCTGTTTTTT.

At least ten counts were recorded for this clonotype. CDR3 DNA: TGTGCCAGCAGCTTTTCACGACTGATAGGCGAGCAGTACTTC. Residues: CASSFSRLIGEQYF. The genes are TRBV7-9 and TRBJ2-7, with unresolved D. The germline V gene has CDR1 SEHNR and CDR2 FQNEAQ (reference sequence). The CDR3 extends over 14 amino acids. Trimming removed 3 bases at V and 6 bases at J, with 15 bases between.

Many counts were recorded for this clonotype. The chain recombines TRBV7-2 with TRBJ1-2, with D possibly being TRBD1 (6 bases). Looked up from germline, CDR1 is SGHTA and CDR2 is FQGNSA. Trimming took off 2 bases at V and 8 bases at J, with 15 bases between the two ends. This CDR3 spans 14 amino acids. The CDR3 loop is CASSLQGSLGGYTF. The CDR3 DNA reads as TGTGCCAGCAGCTTACAGGGGTCCTTAGGAGGCTACACCTTC. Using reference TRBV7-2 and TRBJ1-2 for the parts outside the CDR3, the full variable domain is GAGVSQSPSNKVTEKGKDVELRCDPISGHTALYWYRQSLGQGLEFLIYFQGNSAPDKSGLPSDRFSAERTGGSVSTLTIQRTQQEDSAVYLCASSLQGSLGGYTFGSGTRLTVV.

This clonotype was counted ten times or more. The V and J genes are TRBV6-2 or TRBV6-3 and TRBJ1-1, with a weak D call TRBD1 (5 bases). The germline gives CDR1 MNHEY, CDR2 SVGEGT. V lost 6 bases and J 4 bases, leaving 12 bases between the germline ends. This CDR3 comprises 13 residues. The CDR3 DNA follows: TGTGCCAGCAGCCGTGGGGGGTTCACTGAAGCTTTCTTT. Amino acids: CASSRGGFTEAFF.

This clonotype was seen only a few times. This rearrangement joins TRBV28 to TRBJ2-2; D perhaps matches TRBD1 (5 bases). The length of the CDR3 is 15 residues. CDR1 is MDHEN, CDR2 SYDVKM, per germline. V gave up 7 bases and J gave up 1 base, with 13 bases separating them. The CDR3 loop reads CASTRLTGNTGELFF. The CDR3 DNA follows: TGTGCCAGCACACGCCTTACAGGGAACACCGGGGAGCTGTTTTTT.

CDR3 in DNA: TGCAGTGCTAGTGAGTTTAGCGGTCTGGGCATTCAGTACTTC. Protein product: CSASEFSGLGIQYF. The chain joins TRBV20-1 to TRBJ2-4; D perhaps matches TRBD2 (6 bases). Trimming shortened V by 3 bases and J by 9 bases, and 18 bases separated the two germline ends. CDR3 length: 14 residues. Germline V gene data show CDR1 as DFQATT and CDR2 as SNEGSKA (reference sequence).

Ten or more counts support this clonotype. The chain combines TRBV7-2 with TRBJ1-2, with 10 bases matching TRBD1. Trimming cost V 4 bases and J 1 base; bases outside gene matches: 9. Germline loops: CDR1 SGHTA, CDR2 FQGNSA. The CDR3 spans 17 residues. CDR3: CASSSPGGQGINYGYTF. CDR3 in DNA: TGTGCCAGCAGCTCGCCGGGGGGACAGGGGATTAACTATGGCTACACCTTC.

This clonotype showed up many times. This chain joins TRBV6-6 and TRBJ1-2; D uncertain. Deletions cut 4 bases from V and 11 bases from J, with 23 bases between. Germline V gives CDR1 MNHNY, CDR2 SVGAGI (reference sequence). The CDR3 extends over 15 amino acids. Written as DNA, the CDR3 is TGTGCCAGCAGTTCGCCAAAAACATATCCGAGCCTTTACACCTTC. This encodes CASSSPKTYPSLYTF.

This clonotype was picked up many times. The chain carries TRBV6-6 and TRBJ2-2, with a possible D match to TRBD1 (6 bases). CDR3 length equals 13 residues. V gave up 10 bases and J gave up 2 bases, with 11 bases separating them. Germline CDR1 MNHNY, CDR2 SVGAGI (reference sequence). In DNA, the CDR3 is TGTGCCACCAGGGGCGGTAACACCGGGGAGCTGTTTTTT. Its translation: CATRGGNTGELFF.

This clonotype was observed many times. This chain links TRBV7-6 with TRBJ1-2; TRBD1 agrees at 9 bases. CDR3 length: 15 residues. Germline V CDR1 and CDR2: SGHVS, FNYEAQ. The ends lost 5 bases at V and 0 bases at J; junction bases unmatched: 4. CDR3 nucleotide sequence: TGTGCCAGCAGCGGACAGGGGCCCGCTAACTATGGCTACACCTTC. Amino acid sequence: CASSGQGPANYGYTF.

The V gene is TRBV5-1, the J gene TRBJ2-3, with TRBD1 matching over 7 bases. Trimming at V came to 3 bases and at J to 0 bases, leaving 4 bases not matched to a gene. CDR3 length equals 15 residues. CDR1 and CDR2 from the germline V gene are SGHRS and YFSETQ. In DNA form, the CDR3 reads TGCGCCAGCAGCTCCCGGGACAGTAGCACAGATACGCAGTATTTT. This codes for CASSSRDSSTDTQYF.

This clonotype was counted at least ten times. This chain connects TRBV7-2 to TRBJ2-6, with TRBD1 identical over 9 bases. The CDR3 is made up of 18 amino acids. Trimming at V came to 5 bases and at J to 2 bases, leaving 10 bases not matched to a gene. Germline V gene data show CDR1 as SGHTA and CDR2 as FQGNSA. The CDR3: CASSLEDRQGAGANVLTF. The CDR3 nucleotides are TGTGCCAGCAGCCTCGAAGATAGACAGGGGGCTGGGGCCAACGTCCTGACTTTC.

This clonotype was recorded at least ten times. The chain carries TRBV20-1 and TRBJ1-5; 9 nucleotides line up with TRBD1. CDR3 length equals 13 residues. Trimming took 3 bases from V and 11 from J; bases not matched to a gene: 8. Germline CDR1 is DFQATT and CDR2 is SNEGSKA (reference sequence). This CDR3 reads CSARGGQGRTQHF. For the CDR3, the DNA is TGCAGTGCTAGGGGGGGACAGGGTAGGACCCAGCATTTT.

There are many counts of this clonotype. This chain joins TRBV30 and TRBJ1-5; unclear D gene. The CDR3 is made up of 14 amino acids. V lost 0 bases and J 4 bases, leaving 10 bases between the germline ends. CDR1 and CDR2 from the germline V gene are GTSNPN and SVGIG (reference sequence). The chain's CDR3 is CAWSVTFGNQPQHF. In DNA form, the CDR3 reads TGTGCCTGGAGTGTGACTTTCGGGAATCAGCCCCAGCATTTT.

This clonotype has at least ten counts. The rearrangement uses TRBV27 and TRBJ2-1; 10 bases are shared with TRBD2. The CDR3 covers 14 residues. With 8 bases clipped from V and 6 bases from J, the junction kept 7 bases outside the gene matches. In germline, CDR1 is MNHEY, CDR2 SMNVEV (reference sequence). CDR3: CASASGGAVNEQFF. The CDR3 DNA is TGTGCCAGCGCGAGCGGGGGGGCTGTCAATGAGCAGTTCTTC.

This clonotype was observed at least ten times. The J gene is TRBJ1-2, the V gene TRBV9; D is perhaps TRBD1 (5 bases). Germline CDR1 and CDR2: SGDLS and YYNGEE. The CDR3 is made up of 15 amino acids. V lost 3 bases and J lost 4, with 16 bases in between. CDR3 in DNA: TGTGCCAGCAGCGGGGGTCCAGGGACCCCCTATGGCTACACCTTC. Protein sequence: CASSGGPGTPYGYTF.